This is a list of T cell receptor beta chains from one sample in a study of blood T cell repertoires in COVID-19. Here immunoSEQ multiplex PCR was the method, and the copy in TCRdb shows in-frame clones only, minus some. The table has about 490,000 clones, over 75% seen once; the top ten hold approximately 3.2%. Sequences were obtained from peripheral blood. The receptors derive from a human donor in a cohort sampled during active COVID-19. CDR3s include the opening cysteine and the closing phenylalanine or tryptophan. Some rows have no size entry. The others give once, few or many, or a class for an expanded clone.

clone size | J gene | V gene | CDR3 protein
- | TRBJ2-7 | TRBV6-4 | CASSDSGRANEQYF
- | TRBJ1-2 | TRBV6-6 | CASRVPGQGFYGYTF
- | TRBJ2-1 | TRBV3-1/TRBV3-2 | CATRPSGRNNEQFF
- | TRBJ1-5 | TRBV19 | CASTTRVGGNQPQHF
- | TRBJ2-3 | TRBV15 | CATSRILAGGSGNTQYF
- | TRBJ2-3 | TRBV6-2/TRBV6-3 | CASSPLGSTDTQYF
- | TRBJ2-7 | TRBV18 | CASSPTRGGPYEQYF
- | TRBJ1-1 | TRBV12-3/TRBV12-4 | CASSAQENTEAFF
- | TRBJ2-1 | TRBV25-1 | CASSEGLAPYNEQFF
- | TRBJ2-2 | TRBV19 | CASSLQQGATGELFF
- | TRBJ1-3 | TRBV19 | CATQPGPGNTIYF
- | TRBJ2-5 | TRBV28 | CASTPLGTGFFQETQYF
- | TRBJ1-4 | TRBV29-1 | CSVGETGSNEKLFF
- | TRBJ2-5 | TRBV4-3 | CASSQDSSRGQETQYF
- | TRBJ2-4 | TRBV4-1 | CASSQDVGGAKNIQYF
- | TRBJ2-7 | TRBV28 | CASSLSSQQYF
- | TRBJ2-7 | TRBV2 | CASSGLPLAFYEQYF
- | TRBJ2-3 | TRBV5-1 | CASSLRQGSLSHTQYF
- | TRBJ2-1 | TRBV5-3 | CARSLAGEDEQFF
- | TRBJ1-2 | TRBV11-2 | CASSPRTGQGSGYTF
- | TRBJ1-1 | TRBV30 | CAWSPGQEGTEAFF
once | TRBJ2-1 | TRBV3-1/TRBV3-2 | CASSQMIAVEEQFF
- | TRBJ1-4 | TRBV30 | CAWSVSFQYRFSNEKLFF